Listed here is a single T cell receptor beta chain. The antigen is unknown. This entry comes from a study of T cells in localized non-small cell lung cancer. Study-level findings and limits: Tumor showed lower T cell clonality than uninvolved adjacent lung, where it was highest. Longer overall survival was seen with higher T cell density measured in blood. In adjacent lung appeared a median around 57 of the top 100 tumor clones. Without multi-region sequencing, intratumor heterogeneity could not be excluded.

Germline V gene lookup returns CDR1 LNHDA and CDR2 SQIVND (reference sequence). This CDR3 spans 13 amino acids. After removal of 7 bases from V and 7 bases from J, the junction contained 8 bases not matched to a gene. Some clones are missing from TCRdb's copy, which holds only in-frame ones; the method was immunoSEQ multiplex PCR. The sample consists of around 36,000 clones, about four fifths of them appearing once. This material consisted of peripheral blood mononuclear cells, taken before any cancer treatment. This chain connects TRBV19 to TRBJ1-2, with 8 bases that match TRBD1. This TCR derives from a male donor aged 60 or over with stage II lung adenocarcinoma. The CDR3 protein is CASNPGGASGYTF. As DNA, the CDR3 is TGTGCCAGTAATCCAGGGGGCGCGAGTGGCTACACCTTC.